The present T cell receptor (beta chain) was sequenced within a study of blood T cells in healthy people across ages (dated by TCRdb to the mid-2010s). As for the study more broadly: In model experiments, template switching captured roughly one uniquely barcoded TCR beta cDNA molecule for every two T cells. Using deep sequencing normalized with unique cDNA molecular identifiers, the study measured how TCR beta repertoire diversity changes with age. Donors were grouped into four age groups: young (average approximately 16 years), middle-aged (39), aged (around 62) and long-lived (less than 85). Donors of different ages were randomly distributed across sequencing lanes to avoid experimental bias. The study analyzed two additional independent replicas of 1 million unique cDNA reads from the same blood draw for two donors, one aged 18 to 29 and one aged 80 or older.

The donors were 40 or so Caucasian individuals from Russia, aged roughly 6 to 100 years, who were systemically healthy. Each donor gave around 9.5 milliliters of peripheral blood, collected into EDTA-treated Vacutainer tubes. Ficoll-Paque density-gradient centrifugation was used to isolate PBMCs, with at least 7 million per sample. Trizol reagent was used to extract total RNA from the PBMCs, yielding at least 5 micrograms per sample. For every donor, flow cytometry on a PBMC aliquot measured the percentage of naive CD45RAhigh/CD27high T cells. The library was obtained by 5' RACE. Reads for this sample came from an Illumina HiSeq 2500. A second about 7 to 11 cycle PCR used a sample-barcoded 5' primer and a J-beta primer mix. A unique molecular identifier was introduced onto each TCR beta cDNA molecule by a template-switch 5' adaptor carrying 12 random nucleotides. At least 3 million CDR3-containing paired-end reads were obtained from each sample. First-strand cDNA synthesis was performed from all RNA using the Mint cDNA synthesis kit, with priming by a TRBC-specific oligonucleotide. After uracil-DNA glycosylase treatment, a first 18-cycle PCR used universal primers M1SS and BC2_uni_R on all cDNA. As for the authors' bioinformatics: For normalization, 1 million high-quality reads, each with a distinct molecular identifier, were randomly selected from each sample. Instead of being binned into consensus sequences, reads with shared molecular identifiers were discarded. MiTCR, set to a Q25 quality threshold and the strictest error-elimination algorithm, was used for CDR3 identification, clonotype clustering and error correction. Lower-bound total TCR beta diversity was estimated with a nonparametric unseen species model using Euler transformation. TCRdb ran its own pipeline on the public reads, namely fastp trimming at Q25 and MiXCR clone calling, and kept in-frame beta chains. For every CDR3 protein sequence, its rows merge into one entry that carries the most common genes and DNA. The V and J calls were determined by TCRdb, not by the authors. In this sample the table shows roughly 1.6 million distinct CDR3 sequences, roughly 32% of which occur a single time. Clones ranked in the top ten supply about 10% of the sample.

This clonotype was seen many times. This receptor's antigen is unknown. No base qualities exist here, and no much larger clone lies one base off it. Study-wide conclusions, independent of this receptor: Estimates of total diversity based on one million sequenced T cells were regarded as lower bounds and as underestimates. Because donor CMV infection status was unknown, age-related changes in expanded clonotypes were potentially confounded. Bulk unsorted PBMC profiling prevented conclusive comparison of naive and antigen-experienced compartments. As age increased, observed TCR beta diversity per million T cells dropped in a roughly linear way, and a significant reduction was already evident by age 40. Compared with the aged group, the long-lived group had more naive CD4+ T cells, fewer expanded clones and increased TCR diversity, a pattern suggesting age selection. The percentage of naive T cells measured by flow cytometry correlated strongly with observed TCR beta diversity.

From the germline V gene, CDR1 is SGHTA and CDR2 is FQGNSA. CDR3 length: 16 amino acids, cysteine to phenylalanine. The sequence is cut down to CDR3 DNA, 48 bases in frame from base 1. For this chain, trimming is 2 bases at the V end and 2 bases at the J end, and the number of junction bases without a gene match is 8. Here the chain combines TRBV7-2 and TRBJ2-5; the central 7 bases match TRBD1. The TCR was taken from a woman aged 25 to 39 in good health. The sample was blood. CDR3 sequence: CASSLRGRGVQETQYF. The DNA sequence is TGTGCCAGCAGCTTAAGGGGGCGCGGAGTTCAAGAGACCCAGTACTTC.